The rows below give T cell receptor beta chains drawn from one sample of a study of tumor-infiltrating lymphocytes in primary liver carcinoma. TCRdb reprocessed the multiplex PCR reads with MiXCR, giving one entry per CDR3 protein. This table has 180,000 or so distinct CDR3 sequences, about 60% appearing once. The sequenced sample was peripheral blood. The receptor set was obtained from a man in his forties with primary liver carcinoma and hepatitis B virus infection. The CDR3 runs from the conserved cysteine through the conserved F or W. Each record gives: CDR3 length, J gene, V gene, clone size, D gene, CDR3 DNA, CDR3 protein. D genes are given only for firm matches. Expanded clones get a size class; other rows say once, few or many, or leave the size out.

cdr3_length: 15
j_call: TRBJ2-5
v_call: TRBV11-2
clone_size: NA
d_call: TRBD1
cdr3_nt: TGTGTCAGCAGCCCAGCCCTGACAGGGGAAGAGACCCAGTACTTC
cdr3_aa: CVSSPALTGEETQYF

cdr3_length: 13
j_call: TRBJ2-5
v_call: TRBV4-1
clone_size: NA
d_call: TRBD2
cdr3_nt: TGCGCCAGCAGCAGCGGGGCCCCGGAGACCCAGTACTTC
cdr3_aa: CASSSGAPETQYF

cdr3_length: 17
j_call: TRBJ1-2
v_call: TRBV4-1
clone_size: few
d_call: NA
cdr3_nt: TGCGCCAGCAGCCAAAGGGAGTTGGGAGTATACAACTATGGCTACACCTTC
cdr3_aa: CASSQRELGVYNYGYTF

cdr3_length: 16
j_call: TRBJ2-3
v_call: TRBV6-6
clone_size: once
d_call: NA
cdr3_nt: TGTGCCAGCAGACAAATAGGTGGCATGGGCACAGATACGCAGTATTTT
cdr3_aa: CASRQIGGMGTDTQYF

cdr3_length: 13
j_call: TRBJ2-7
v_call: TRBV4-2
clone_size: few
d_call: NA
cdr3_nt: TGTGCCAGCAGCCCCTTAGTGGGGTACGAGCAGTACTTC
cdr3_aa: CASSPLVGYEQYF

cdr3_length: 14
j_call: TRBJ1-5
v_call: TRBV12-3/TRBV12-4
clone_size: few
d_call: TRBD1
cdr3_nt: TGTGCCAGCAGTCTTCAGGGGGCCAATCAGCCCCAGCATTTT
cdr3_aa: CASSLQGANQPQHF

cdr3_length: 14
j_call: TRBJ2-1
v_call: TRBV11-2
clone_size: many
d_call: TRBD2
cdr3_nt: TGTGCCAGCAAGACTAGCCCACTACGAAATGAGCAGTTCTTC
cdr3_aa: CASKTSPLRNEQFF

cdr3_length: 14
j_call: TRBJ1-2
v_call: TRBV28
clone_size: NA
d_call: NA
cdr3_nt: TGTGCCAGCTCAGTTGGGGGGAATAACTATGGCTACACCTTC
cdr3_aa: CASSVGGNNYGYTF

cdr3_length: 16
j_call: TRBJ1-5
v_call: TRBV4-2
clone_size: NA
d_call: NA
cdr3_nt: TGTGCCAGCAGCCAAGAACGTCAGACCACAGGTCAGCCCCAGCATTTT
cdr3_aa: CASSQERQTTGQPQHF

cdr3_length: 16
j_call: TRBJ2-3
v_call: TRBV29-1
clone_size: NA
d_call: NA
cdr3_nt: TGCAGCGCAACTGCTGGCAGGGATGATTGGACAGATACGCAGTATTTT
cdr3_aa: CSATAGRDDWTDTQYF

cdr3_length: 15
j_call: TRBJ2-7
v_call: TRBV11-2
clone_size: many
d_call: NA
cdr3_nt: TGTGCCAGCAGCTTAGCTGGCGGGGCGGGCTACGAGCAGTACTTC
cdr3_aa: CASSLAGGAGYEQYF

cdr3_length: 17
j_call: TRBJ2-7
v_call: TRBV4-1
clone_size: NA
d_call: TRBD1
cdr3_nt: TGCGCCAGCAGCCAAGTAGACTCCGGGACAGGGGGATGGGAGCAGTACTTC
cdr3_aa: CASSQVDSGTGGWEQYF

cdr3_length: 14
j_call: TRBJ2-1
v_call: TRBV5-1
clone_size: NA
d_call: NA
cdr3_nt: TGCGCCAACAGCTCCTCCGGGACTCACAATGAGCAGTTCTTC
cdr3_aa: CANSSSGTHNEQFF

cdr3_length: 18
j_call: TRBJ2-1
v_call: TRBV4-1
clone_size: NA
d_call: TRBD2
cdr3_nt: TGCGCCAGCAGCCTAAAGGGGCTCAGCGGGAGTCTCTACAATGAGCAGTTCTTC
cdr3_aa: CASSLKGLSGSLYNEQFF

cdr3_length: 15
j_call: TRBJ2-5
v_call: TRBV30
clone_size: NA
d_call: NA
cdr3_nt: TGTGCCTGGAGTGGGACAGACTTGAGGAGGGAGACCCAGTACTTC
cdr3_aa: CAWSGTDLRRETQYF

cdr3_length: 15
j_call: TRBJ2-5
v_call: TRBV11-2
clone_size: many
d_call: NA
cdr3_nt: TGTGCCAGCAGCTTAAGTCTACCCCCTCAAGAGACCCAGTACTTC
cdr3_aa: CASSLSLPPQETQYF

cdr3_length: 15
j_call: TRBJ2-7
v_call: TRBV5-1
clone_size: NA
d_call: NA
cdr3_nt: TGCGCCAGCAGCTTAAAGGACAGCCCTTCCTACGAGCAGTACTTC
cdr3_aa: CASSLKDSPSYEQYF

cdr3_length: 13
j_call: TRBJ2-2
v_call: TRBV29-1
clone_size: NA
d_call: NA
cdr3_nt: TGCAGCGTTGATTCAGGGGTTAACGGGGAGCTTTTTTTT
cdr3_aa: CSVDSGVNGELFF

cdr3_length: 13
j_call: TRBJ2-7
v_call: TRBV30
clone_size: few
d_call: NA
cdr3_nt: TGTGCCTGGAGTTACAGCGGAAGCTACGAGCAGTACTTC
cdr3_aa: CAWSYSGSYEQYF

cdr3_length: 15
j_call: TRBJ2-3
v_call: TRBV6-1
clone_size: NA
d_call: TRBD2
cdr3_nt: TGTGCCAGCGTACGACTAGCGGGGCCCACAGATACGCAGTATTTT
cdr3_aa: CASVRLAGPTDTQYF

cdr3_length: 13
j_call: TRBJ2-3
v_call: TRBV6-2/TRBV6-3
clone_size: few
d_call: TRBD2
cdr3_nt: TGTGCCAGCAGTCGGGGACTAGCGGTTACGCAGTATTTT
cdr3_aa: CASSRGLAVTQYF

cdr3_length: 14
j_call: TRBJ2-2
v_call: TRBV6-1
clone_size: NA
d_call: NA
cdr3_nt: TGTGCCAGCAGTGAAGCGCCCGACACCGGGGAGCTGTTTTTT
cdr3_aa: CASSEAPDTGELFF

cdr3_length: 14
j_call: TRBJ2-1
v_call: TRBV4-1
clone_size: NA
d_call: TRBD1
cdr3_nt: TGCGCCAGCTGCCCCGGGACAGGGATCAATGAGCAGTTCTTC
cdr3_aa: CASCPGTGINEQFF

cdr3_length: 16
j_call: TRBJ2-3
v_call: TRBV5-5
clone_size: few
d_call: TRBD1
cdr3_nt: TGTGCCAGCAGCAAAGACAGAGACAGGGCCAGGGATACGCAGTATTTT
cdr3_aa: CASSKDRDRARDTQYF

cdr3_length: 15
j_call: TRBJ2-1
v_call: TRBV12-3/TRBV12-4
clone_size: NA
d_call: NA
cdr3_nt: TGTGCCAGCAGTTTGGACGGCTGGGGCCTCAATGAGCAGTTCTTC
cdr3_aa: CASSLDGWGLNEQFF

cdr3_length: 13
j_call: TRBJ1-5
v_call: TRBV6-5
clone_size: NA
d_call: NA
cdr3_nt: TGTGCCAGCAGTTACTCGTTGCAGCTGCCCCAGCATTTT
cdr3_aa: CASSYSLQLPQHF

cdr3_length: 14
j_call: TRBJ2-1
v_call: TRBV12-3/TRBV12-4
clone_size: NA
d_call: NA
cdr3_nt: TGTGCCAGCAGTATTACCGAAACTTCCGATGAGCAGTTCTTC
cdr3_aa: CASSITETSDEQFF

cdr3_length: 13
j_call: TRBJ2-1
v_call: TRBV7-9
clone_size: few
d_call: NA
cdr3_nt: TGTGCCAGCAGCCCCTCTTGGGAAGTAGTGCAGTTCTTC
cdr3_aa: CASSPSWEVVQFF

cdr3_length: 17
j_call: TRBJ2-2
v_call: TRBV10-2
clone_size: few
d_call: NA
cdr3_nt: TGCGCCAGCAGTGAGTCTACAACCGGGGCGGGCACCGGGGAGCTGTTTTTT
cdr3_aa: CASSESTTGAGTGELFF

cdr3_length: 15
j_call: TRBJ2-7
v_call: TRBV11-2
clone_size: NA
d_call: NA
cdr3_nt: TGTGCAAGCAGCTTAGGGTGGGGAGTCGGGGCCGAGCAGTACTTC
cdr3_aa: CASSLGWGVGAEQYF

cdr3_length: 15
j_call: TRBJ2-2
v_call: TRBV29-1
clone_size: NA
d_call: TRBD2
cdr3_nt: TGCAGCGTCGGGACTAGCGGGAGTTACTCCCGGGAGCTGTTTTTT
cdr3_aa: CSVGTSGSYSRELFF

cdr3_length: 13
j_call: TRBJ1-4
v_call: TRBV29-1
clone_size: NA
d_call: TRBD1
cdr3_nt: TGCAGCGTTGGGACAGGGTTTCGTGAAAAACTGTTTTTT
cdr3_aa: CSVGTGFREKLFF

cdr3_length: 12
j_call: TRBJ2-7
v_call: TRBV7-3
clone_size: NA
d_call: NA
cdr3_nt: TGTGCCAGCAGTAACAGGGAGGGGGAGCAGTACTTC
cdr3_aa: CASSNREGEQYF

cdr3_length: 15
j_call: TRBJ2-7
v_call: TRBV4-2
clone_size: once
d_call: NA
cdr3_nt: TGTGCCAGCAGCCAAGATCAGGGAAGCAACTACAAGCAGTACTTC
cdr3_aa: CASSQDQGSNYKQYF

cdr3_length: 12
j_call: TRBJ2-3
v_call: TRBV11-2
clone_size: many
d_call: NA
cdr3_nt: TGTGCCAGCAGCCTGGGCTTGAATACGCAGTATTTT
cdr3_aa: CASSLGLNTQYF

cdr3_length: 15
j_call: TRBJ2-5
v_call: TRBV4-2
clone_size: many
d_call: NA
cdr3_nt: TGTGCCAGCAGCCAATATAGGGGAGTCCAAGAGACCCAGTACTTC
cdr3_aa: CASSQYRGVQETQYF

cdr3_length: 14
j_call: TRBJ1-3
v_call: TRBV6-5
clone_size: few
d_call: NA
cdr3_nt: TGTGCCAGCAGCGGAGCGCCCTCTGGAAACACCATATATTTT
cdr3_aa: CASSGAPSGNTIYF

cdr3_length: 15
j_call: TRBJ2-3
v_call: TRBV28
clone_size: NA
d_call: TRBD2
cdr3_nt: TGTGCCAGCAGCCCTAGGCTAGCGGGAGTAGATACGCAGTATTTT
cdr3_aa: CASSPRLAGVDTQYF

cdr3_length: 14
j_call: TRBJ2-1
v_call: TRBV12-3/TRBV12-4
clone_size: once
d_call: NA
cdr3_nt: TGTGCCAGCACCACTTTCGCGGGGGCTTATGAGCAGTTATTC
cdr3_aa: CASTTFAGAYEQLF

cdr3_length: 12
j_call: TRBJ2-7
v_call: TRBV29-1
clone_size: NA
d_call: NA
cdr3_nt: TGCAGCGAGGGGAGGGGGCCAAGGGAGCAGTACTTC
cdr3_aa: CSEGRGPREQYF

cdr3_length: 17
j_call: TRBJ2-1
v_call: TRBV4-2
clone_size: NA
d_call: TRBD2
cdr3_nt: TGTGCCAGCAGCCAAGATCAGGCTAGCGGGTTATACAATGAGCAGTTCTTC
cdr3_aa: CASSQDQASGLYNEQFF

cdr3_length: 13
j_call: TRBJ2-5
v_call: TRBV11-2
clone_size: NA
d_call: NA
cdr3_nt: TGTGCCAGGAGCCCGGGCGCGGGAGAGACCCAGTACTTC
cdr3_aa: CARSPGAGETQYF

cdr3_length: 15
j_call: TRBJ2-1
v_call: TRBV7-8
clone_size: NA
d_call: TRBD2
cdr3_nt: TGTGCCAGCAGCTTAGCGCTAGCGGGAGTACATGAGCAGTTCTTC
cdr3_aa: CASSLALAGVHEQFF